This T cell receptor beta chain was sequenced during a study of T-cell memory formation after mild COVID-19. Study-level information: TCR clusters were largely donor specific.

This clonotype was counted only a few times. What it binds is unknown. At one end the junction does not follow the germline gene, possibly because of a read error. 5'RACE with constant-segment primers yielded barcoded, UMI-tagged TCR alpha and TCR beta cDNA libraries. One entry per CDR3 protein results from TCRdb running MiXCR on the 5' RACE reads. The repertoire has a few hundred thousand distinct CDR3 sequences, roughly 19% of them found once; the top ten carry 21%. The CDR3 length is 11 residues. In germline, CDR1 is LNHDA, CDR2 SQIVND (reference sequence). Whole-study results and caveats: Researchers could not confirm that second-wave clones peaking on day 37 targeted SARS-CoV-2. Contracting clones from day 15 to 85 showed balanced CD4/CD8; later expanders favored CD4+.

The TCR was taken from a man aged 18 to 29 who had mild COVID-19 (a few samples of this study predate the infection). Cell type and time point are not known. V gene TRBV19 combines with J gene TRBJ1-1; D gene uncertain. Sequencing used PBMCs or a T cell subset sorted from them (not recorded which). CDR3 sequence: CASRTLTAAFF. In DNA form, the CDR3 reads TGTGCCAGTAGAACGTTGACTGCAGCTTTCTTT.